One sample yielded the 7 T cell receptor beta chains listed below, sequenced in a study of regulatory T cells in long-lasting Graves disease. Building of the TCR beta libraries involved iRepertoire HTBI primers and Arm-PCR of CDR3 regions. TCRdb re-derived calls from the multiplex PCR reads in MiXCR, one entry per CDR3 protein. The data contain more than 300,000 distinct CDR3 sequences, about 20% of them singletons. Documented time point: persistent/refractory GD, antithyroid drugs over 5 years with positive TRAb. PBMC-extracted RNA yielded the TCR library. This specimen was peripheral blood mononuclear cells (PBMCs), taken when the disease was refractory, from a patient treated with antithyroid drugs. Receptors were obtained from a female donor with Graves disease.

With regard to this clonotype: A much larger clonotype is one base distant, so this may be a read error. The V call is TRBV2, the J call TRBJ2-7; 11 bases fit TRBD2. The CDR3 spans 12 residues. Germline V gives CDR1 SNHLY, CDR2 FYNNEI. The CDR3 region is CATSGRPHEQHF. The CDR3 nucleotides are TGTGCCACTAGCGGGAGGCCCCACGAGCAGCACTTC.

Ten or more counts support this clonotype. V usage is TRBV12-3 or TRBV12-4 and J usage is TRBJ2-7, with D possibly being TRBD2 (6 bases). The CDR3 sequence is 14 residues long. Trimming stripped 5 bases from V and 3 bases from J, with 14 bases between. CDR3 loop: CASSLSGLGYEQYF. In DNA, the CDR3 is TGTGCCAGCAGTCTGTCGGGACTCGGCTACGAGCAGTACTTC.

This clonotype was observed a handful of times. The chain combines TRBV7-3 with TRBJ1-4, with D unresolved. Germline V lookup: CDR1 SGHTA, CDR2 FQGTGA. The CDR3 contains 14 residues. V was pared by 2 bases and J by 4 bases, with 8 bases between. The chain's CDR3 is CASSLGPSNEKLFF. The CDR3 nucleotides are TGTGCCAGCAGCTTAGGACCGAGTAATGAAAAACTGTTTTTT.

Only a few counts were recorded for this clonotype. This chain links TRBV12-3 or TRBV12-4 with TRBJ1-6; D ambiguous. This CDR3 spans 13 amino acids. V lost 8 bases to trimming and J lost 6 bases, with 11 bases between them. The CDR3 region has the DNA TGTGCCAGCTTCCTGGGGTTTAATTCACCCCTCCACTTT. Translation: CASFLGFNSPLHF.

This clonotype has more than one count but fewer than ten. The rearrangement joins TRBV10-3 to TRBJ1-2, with TRBD1 identical over 10 bases. Germline CDR1 ENHRY, CDR2 SYGVKD. Trimming took 4 bases from V and 0 from J; bases not matched to a gene: 5. The CDR3 spans 16 residues. Here the CDR3 DNA reads TGTGCCATCAGTGCGACAGGGGGCCGCCCTAACTATGGCTACACCTTC. The encoded protein is CAISATGGRPNYGYTF.

V is TRBV7-9 and J is TRBJ1-2, with D maybe TRBD1 (6 bases). CDR3 length equals 15 residues. Deletions cut 3 bases from V and 0 bases from J, with 11 bases between. CDR1 and CDR2 (germline): SEHNR, FQNEAQ (reference sequence). CDR3 region: CASSFRGRANYGYTF. In nucleotides, the CDR3 is TGTGCCAGCAGCTTCAGGGGACGGGCTAACTATGGCTACACCTTC.

V is TRBV7-8 and J is TRBJ2-7, with TRBD2 identical over 7 bases. This CDR3 spans 16 amino acids. Germline assignment: CDR1 SGHVS and CDR2 FQNEAQ. V shed 1 base, J shed 2 bases, and the junction held 8 bases outside the gene matches. This chain's CDR3 is CASSLGFERDTYEQYF. DNA for the CDR3: TGTGCCAGCAGCTTAGGGTTCGAGCGGGATACCTACGAGCAGTACTTC.